This TCR beta chain was retrieved from a study of blood T cell repertoires in COVID-19. Study-wide context: Acute and convalescent COVID-19 samples came from the United States, Italy and Spain. PBMCs, B-cell-depleted T cells, or T cells were the source of the cDNA or gDNA that made up the material.

This clone has a handful of counts. This table comes from immunoSEQ multiplex PCR, and its TCRdb copy is limited to in-frame clones, with some not included. Of more than 80,000 clones listed, 70% to 90% are singletons. This CDR3 comprises 16 residues. V was clipped by 5 bases and J by 5 bases; unmatched bases: 8. The germline CDR1 and CDR2 sequences are SGHVS and FQNEAQ. The sequenced sample was peripheral blood. The clonotype comes from a woman of 80 years or more with COVID-19, enrolled during active disease. The J gene is TRBJ2-2, the V gene TRBV7-8; 10 nucleotides line up with TRBD1. The DNA of the CDR3 is TGTGCCAGCAGCCGGCAGACAGGGGGCTGGACCGGGGAGCTGTTTTTT. Translation gives CASSRQTGGWTGELFF.